This T cell receptor beta chain was recovered during a study of metastatic and nonmetastatic thyroid tumors. About the research overall: From malignant and benign thyroid patients, repertoires in blood and in tumor or nodule tissue were compared.

The entire patient cohort was treatment-naive prior to thyroid surgery. This clone was seen at least ten times. TCRdb redid the clone calls on the PCR reads using MiXCR. There are 28,000 or so clones in the sample; approximately 17% occur only once, and around 4.4% lies in the top ten. The TCR sequence derives from a female donor with papillary thyroid cancer or a benign thyroid nodule (not recorded which). Some clones in this sample may be carry-over from other donors' samples. The sequencing input was blood.

The CDR3 region is CASRRAGLAGEQFF. The CDR3 nucleotides are TGTGCCAGCAGGCGAGCAGGGCTAGCCGGTGAGCAGTTCTTC. The chain joins TRBV12-3 or TRBV12-4 to TRBJ2-1; D is perhaps TRBD1 or TRBD2 (5 bases each). Trimming stripped 6 bases from V and 9 bases from J, with 18 bases between. CDR3 length equals 14 residues.